The next 21 T cell receptor beta chains were all read from a single sample in a study of monozygotic twins with inflammatory bowel disease. One entry per CDR3 protein, without DNA, is what TCRdb gives after re-calling the 5' RACE reads. The table lists about 380,000 distinct CDR3 sequences. What was sequenced was blood. The receptors originated from a human donor with ulcerative colitis or Crohn's disease, or a healthy co-twin of an affected twin (not recorded which).

CDR3 amino acids: CASSSPDRGDTQYF. This chain joins TRBV7-2 and TRBJ2-3; the D call from TCRdb, TRBD1, cannot be confirmed without DNA. Per germline, CDR1 SGHTA and CDR2 FQGNSA. The CDR3 is 14 residues long.

The chain joins TRBV20-1 to TRBJ2-7; checking the TCRdb D call of TRBD1 is not possible without DNA. The CDR3 has 15 residues. The germline V gene encodes CDR1 DFQATT and CDR2 SNEGSKA (reference sequence). The CDR3 reads CSATVTGQESYEQYF.

The gene calls are TRBV6-5 and TRBJ2-2; there is no DNA to check the TCRdb D call of TRBD1. CDR3 length equals 13 residues. Germline V gives CDR1 MNHEY, CDR2 SVGAGI. The CDR3 loop reads CASSYQGPGELFF.

The rearrangement links TRBV7-9 to TRBJ2-2; as DNA is missing, the TRBD1 call by TCRdb cannot be tested. CDR1 is SEHNR and CDR2 is FQNEAQ in the germline V gene (reference sequence). This CDR3 region has 17 residues. CDR3 amino acids: CASSLSSGTGATGELFF.

The chain links TRBV5-1 to TRBJ2-5; TCRdb picks TRBD1, but there is no DNA to check that call. Germline V gives CDR1 SGHRS, CDR2 YFSETQ. The CDR3 length is 15 residues. This CDR3 reads CASSLGQRYQETQYF.

The chain couples TRBV19 to TRBJ1-1; TCRdb's D call of TRBD1 is untestable without DNA. Germline V CDR1 and CDR2: LNHDA, SQIVND (reference sequence). CDR3 length: 15 residues. CDR3 residues: CASRRTGGAGTEAFF. The variable domain in full, completed from reference TRBV19 and TRBJ1-1, reads DGGITQSPKYLFRKEGQNVTLSCEQNLNHDAMYWYRQDPGQGLRLIYYSQIVNDFQKGDIAEGYSVSREKKESFPLTVTSAQKNPTAFYLCASRRTGGAGTEAFFGQGTRLTVV.

The V gene is TRBV20-1, the J gene TRBJ1-2. The CDR3 covers 13 residues. Germline CDR1 reads DFQATT; CDR2 reads SNEGSKA (reference sequence). This CDR3 is CSARIWDNYGYTF.

V is TRBV9 and J is TRBJ1-1. CDR3 size: 14 residues. Germline CDR1 reads SGDLS; CDR2 reads YYNGEE. This chain's CDR3 is CASSATGLNTEAFF.

This chain links TRBV20-1 with TRBJ2-2. The length of the CDR3 is 16 residues. Germline values: CDR1 DFQATT, CDR2 SNEGSKA (reference sequence). CDR3 sequence reads: CSARGAGNRATGELFF.

The V gene is TRBV29-1, the J gene TRBJ1-4. The CDR3 contains 13 residues. Germline assignment: CDR1 SQVTM and CDR2 ANQGSEA. The CDR3: CSVSTFRREKLFF. Drawing the rest from reference TRBV29-1 and TRBJ1-4, the complete variable domain is SAVISQKPSRDICQRGTSLTIQCQVDSQVTMMFWYRQQPGQSLTLIATANQGSEATYESGFVIDKFPISRPNLTFSTLTVSNMSPEDSSIYLCSVSTFRREKLFFGSGTQLSVL.

The CDR3 sequence is CSARGGELSGNTIYF. The chain employs TRBV20-1 and TRBJ1-3. The CDR3 runs to 15 residues. The V gene's germline CDR1 is DFQATT and CDR2 SNEGSKA (reference sequence).

The chain employs TRBV18 and TRBJ1-6; TCRdb outputs TRBD1, but without DNA this stays unchecked. Germline V CDR1 and CDR2: KGHSH, LQKENI. The CDR3 is 18 amino acids. CDR3 sequence: CASSPLRGATSYNSPLHF.

J is TRBJ2-2 and V is TRBV12-3 or TRBV12-4; TCRdb's D call of TRBD1 is untestable without DNA. CDR3 length: 20 residues. The CDR3: CASSLGPGDRGRANTGELFF.

CDR3 amino acids: CASSLQPHTGELFF. This sequence joins TRBV11-2 and TRBJ2-2. Looked up from germline, CDR1 is SGHAT and CDR2 is FQNNGV. This CDR3 has 14 residues.

The chain employs TRBV12-3 or TRBV12-4 and TRBJ2-7; the TRBD1 assignment by TCRdb is unverifiable without DNA. This CDR3 comprises 15 residues. CDR3 region: CASSPGPLPSYEQYF.

This chain joins TRBV7-2 and TRBJ2-5; checking the TCRdb D call of TRBD2 is not possible without DNA. The CDR3 spans 15 residues. CDR1 is SGHTA, CDR2 FQGNSA, per germline. CDR3 sequence: CARDSSGGRKETQYF.

This rearrangement joins TRBV7-9 to TRBJ1-6. Germline V gene sequence: CDR1 SEHNR, CDR2 FQNEAQ (reference sequence). CDR3 size: 13 residues. The CDR3 loop reads CASSFNQESPLHF.

V gene TRBV4-3 combines with J gene TRBJ2-4; TCRdb indicates TRBD1, and absent DNA this call remains unverified. The V gene's germline CDR1 is LGHNA and CDR2 YSLEER. There are 18 residues in the CDR3. This chain's CDR3 is CASSQDYGQGRPKNIQYF.

This chain connects TRBV30 to TRBJ2-7; TCRdb proposes TRBD1, but this gene call is untestable without DNA. The CDR3 runs 15 residues. The germline V gene has CDR1 GTSNPN and CDR2 SVGIG (reference sequence). CDR3 amino acids: CAWSWFGTGIYEQYF.

The chain uses TRBV12-3 or TRBV12-4 and TRBJ1-2; TCRdb indicates TRBD1, and absent DNA this call remains unverified. The CDR3 consists of 15 residues. The CDR3 sequence is CASSVGVGAQYGYTF.

The chain recombines TRBV12-5 with TRBJ2-2; there is no DNA to check the TCRdb D call of TRBD1. Germline loops: CDR1 LGHNT, CDR2 FRNRAP. The CDR3 has 16 amino acids. The CDR3 here is CASGSPQGASAGELFF.